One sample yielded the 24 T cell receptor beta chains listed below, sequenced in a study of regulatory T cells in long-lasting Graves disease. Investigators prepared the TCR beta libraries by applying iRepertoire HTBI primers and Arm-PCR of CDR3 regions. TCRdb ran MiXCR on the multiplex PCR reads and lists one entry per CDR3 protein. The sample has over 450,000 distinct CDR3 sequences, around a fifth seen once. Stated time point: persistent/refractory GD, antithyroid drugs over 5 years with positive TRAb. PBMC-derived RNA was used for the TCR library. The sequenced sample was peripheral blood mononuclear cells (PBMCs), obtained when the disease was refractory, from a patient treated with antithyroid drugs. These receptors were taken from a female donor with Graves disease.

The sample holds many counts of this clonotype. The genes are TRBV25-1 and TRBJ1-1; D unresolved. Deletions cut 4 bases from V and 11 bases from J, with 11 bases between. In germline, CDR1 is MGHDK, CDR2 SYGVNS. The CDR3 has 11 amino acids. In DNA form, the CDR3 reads TGTGCCAGCAGTGGTGGATCGTCGGCTTTCTTT. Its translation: CASSGGSSAFF.

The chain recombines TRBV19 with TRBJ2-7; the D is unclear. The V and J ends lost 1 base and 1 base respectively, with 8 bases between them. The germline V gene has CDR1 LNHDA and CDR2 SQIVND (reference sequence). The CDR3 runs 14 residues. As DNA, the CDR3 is TGTGCCAGTAGTATAGGGACGCGGTCCTACGAGCAGTACTTC. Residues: CASSIGTRSYEQYF. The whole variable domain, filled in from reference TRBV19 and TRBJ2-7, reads DGGITQSPKYLFRKEGQNVTLSCEQNLNHDAMYWYRQDPGQGLRLIYYSQIVNDFQKGDIAEGYSVSREKKESFPLTVTSAQKNPTAFYLCASSIGTRSYEQYFGPGTRLTVT.

The CDR3 sequence is CASSLVYRNEQFF. The CDR3 DNA reads TGTGCCAGCAGCTTAGTTTACCGTAATGAGCAGTTCTTC. The V and J genes are TRBV7-2 and TRBJ2-1, with no clear D. Trimming shortened V by 1 base and J by 7 bases, and 8 bases separated the two germline ends. The CDR3 totals 13 residues. CDR1 and CDR2 from the germline V gene are SGHTA and FQGNSA. The variable domain in full, with the rest retrieved from reference TRBV7-2 and TRBJ2-1, is GAGVSQSPSNKVTEKGKDVELRCDPISGHTALYWYRQSLGQGLEFLIYFQGNSAPDKSGLPSDRFSAERTGGSVSTLTIQRTQQEDSAVYLCASSLVYRNEQFFGPGTRLTVL.

CDR3 DNA: TGTGCCAGCAGTTACTCCCTAGCGGGGGAGGAGACCCAGTACTTC. It is translated as CASSYSLAGEETQYF. J is TRBJ2-5 and V is TRBV6-9, with 10 bases fitting TRBD2. The CDR3 runs to 15 residues. The germline gives CDR1 MNHGY, CDR2 SVAAGI. V gave up 3 bases and J gave up 5 bases; unmatched junction bases: 6.

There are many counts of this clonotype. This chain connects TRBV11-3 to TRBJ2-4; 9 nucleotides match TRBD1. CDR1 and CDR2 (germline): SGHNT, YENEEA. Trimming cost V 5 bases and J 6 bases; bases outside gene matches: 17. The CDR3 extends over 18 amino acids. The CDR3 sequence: CASSHGPGQGMGGNIQYF. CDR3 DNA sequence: TGTGCCAGCAGCCACGGACCGGGACAGGGAATGGGGGGAAACATTCAGTACTTC.

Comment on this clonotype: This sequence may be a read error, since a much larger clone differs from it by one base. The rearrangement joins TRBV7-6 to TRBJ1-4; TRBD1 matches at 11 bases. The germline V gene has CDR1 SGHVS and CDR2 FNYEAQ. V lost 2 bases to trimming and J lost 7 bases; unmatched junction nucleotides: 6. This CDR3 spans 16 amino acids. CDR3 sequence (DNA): TGTGCCAGCAGCTTAAGGGGGACAGGGGGTGGTGAAAAACTGTTTTTT. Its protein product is CASSLRGTGGGEKLFF. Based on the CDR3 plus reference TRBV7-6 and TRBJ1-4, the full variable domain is GAGVSQSPRYKVTKRGQDVALRCDPISGHVSLYWYRQALGQGPEFLTYFNYEAQQDKSGLPNDRFSAERPEGSISTLTIQRTEQRDSAMYRCASSLRGTGGGEKLFFGSGTQLSVL.

The CDR3 nucleotides are TGCAGTGGGACAGGGTATATGAACGAGCAGTACTTC. Its protein product is CSGTGYMNEQYF. The chain recombines TRBV20-1 with TRBJ2-7; 8 bases are shared with TRBD1. J was trimmed by 5 bases and V by 7 bases; bases with no gene match: 7. The germline gives CDR1 DFQATT, CDR2 SNEGSKA (reference sequence). The length of the CDR3 is 12 residues.

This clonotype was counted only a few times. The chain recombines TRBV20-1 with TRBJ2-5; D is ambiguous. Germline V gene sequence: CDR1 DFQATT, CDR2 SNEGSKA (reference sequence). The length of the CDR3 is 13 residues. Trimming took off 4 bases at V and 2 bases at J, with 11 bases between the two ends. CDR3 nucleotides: TGCAGTGCTACCGGACGCACGCAAGAGACCCAGTACTTC. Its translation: CSATGRTQETQYF.

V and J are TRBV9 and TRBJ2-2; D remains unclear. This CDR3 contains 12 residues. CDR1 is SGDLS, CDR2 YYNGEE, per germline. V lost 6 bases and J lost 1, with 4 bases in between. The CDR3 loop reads CASNENTGELFF. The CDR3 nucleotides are TGTGCCAGCAATGAGAACACCGGGGAGCTGTTTTTT.

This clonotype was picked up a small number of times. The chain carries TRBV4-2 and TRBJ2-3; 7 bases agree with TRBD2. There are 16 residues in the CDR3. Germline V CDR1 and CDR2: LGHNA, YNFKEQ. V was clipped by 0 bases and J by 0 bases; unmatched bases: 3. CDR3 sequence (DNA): TGTGCCAGCAGCCAAGACCTTAGCGGGAGCACAGATACGCAGTATTTT. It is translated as CASSQDLSGSTDTQYF.

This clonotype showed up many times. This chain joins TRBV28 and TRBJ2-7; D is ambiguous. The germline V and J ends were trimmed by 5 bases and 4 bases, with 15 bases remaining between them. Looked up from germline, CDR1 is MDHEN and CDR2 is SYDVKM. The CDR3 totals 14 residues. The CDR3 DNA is TGTGCCAGCAGTCTGCTGAGATCTCTTTACGAGCAGTACTTC. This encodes CASSLLRSLYEQYF.

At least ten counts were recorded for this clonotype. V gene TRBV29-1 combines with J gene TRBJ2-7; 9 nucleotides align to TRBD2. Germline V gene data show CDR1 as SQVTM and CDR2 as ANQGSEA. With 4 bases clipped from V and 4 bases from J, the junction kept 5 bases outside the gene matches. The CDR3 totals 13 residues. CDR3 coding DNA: TGCAGCGTTGGCGTGACTAGCGGATACGAGCAGTACTTC. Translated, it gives CSVGVTSGYEQYF.

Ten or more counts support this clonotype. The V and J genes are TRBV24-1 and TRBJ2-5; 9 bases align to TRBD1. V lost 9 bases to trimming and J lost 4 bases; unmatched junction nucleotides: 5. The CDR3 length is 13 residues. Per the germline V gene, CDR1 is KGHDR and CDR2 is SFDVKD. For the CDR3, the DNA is TGTGCCACCGCCGGGACAGGGAGAGAGACCCAGTACTTC. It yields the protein CATAGTGRETQYF.

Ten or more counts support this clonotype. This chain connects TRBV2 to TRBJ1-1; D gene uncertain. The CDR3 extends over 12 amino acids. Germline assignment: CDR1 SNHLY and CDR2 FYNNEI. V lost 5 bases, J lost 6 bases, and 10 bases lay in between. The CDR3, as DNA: TGTGCCAGCAGTCTACGGAGGGCTGAAGCTTTCTTT. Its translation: CASSLRRAEAFF.

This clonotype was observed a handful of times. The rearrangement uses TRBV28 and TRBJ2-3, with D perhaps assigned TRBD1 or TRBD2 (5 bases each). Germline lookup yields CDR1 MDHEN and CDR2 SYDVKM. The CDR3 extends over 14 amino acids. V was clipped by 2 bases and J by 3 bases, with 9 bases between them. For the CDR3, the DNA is TGTGCCAGCAGTTTAATGGGGGATACAGATACGCAGTATTTT. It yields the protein CASSLMGDTDTQYF.

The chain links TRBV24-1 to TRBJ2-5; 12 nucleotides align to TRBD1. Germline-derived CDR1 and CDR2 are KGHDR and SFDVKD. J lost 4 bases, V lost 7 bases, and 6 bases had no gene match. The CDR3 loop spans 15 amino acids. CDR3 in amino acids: CATSPGQGALETQYF. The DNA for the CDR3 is TGTGCCACCAGCCCGGGACAGGGGGCACTAGAGACCCAGTACTTC.

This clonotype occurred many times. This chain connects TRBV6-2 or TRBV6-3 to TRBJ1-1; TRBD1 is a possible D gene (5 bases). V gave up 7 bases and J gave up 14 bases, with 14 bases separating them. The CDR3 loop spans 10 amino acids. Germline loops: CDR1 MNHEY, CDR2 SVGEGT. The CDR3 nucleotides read TGTGCCAGCATTGGGGCAAGAAGGTTCTTT. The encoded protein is CASIGARRFF.

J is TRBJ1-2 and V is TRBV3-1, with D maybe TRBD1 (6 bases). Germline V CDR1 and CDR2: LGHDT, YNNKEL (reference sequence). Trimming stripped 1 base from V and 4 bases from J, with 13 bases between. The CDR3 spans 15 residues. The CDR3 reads CASSQVTGYGYGYTF. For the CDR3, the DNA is TGTGCCAGCAGCCAAGTTACAGGGTACGGCTATGGCTACACCTTC.

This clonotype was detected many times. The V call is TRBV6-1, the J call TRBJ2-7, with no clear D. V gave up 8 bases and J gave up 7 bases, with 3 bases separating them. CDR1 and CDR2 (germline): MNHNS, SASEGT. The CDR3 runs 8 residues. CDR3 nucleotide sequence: TGTGCCAGCGGAGAGCAGTACTTC. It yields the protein CASGEQYF.

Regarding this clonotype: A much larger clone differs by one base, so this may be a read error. This chain's CDR3 is CASNLGATGGYEQYF. In nucleotides, the CDR3 is TGTGCCAGCAATTTAGGGGCTACTGGGGGCTACGAGCAGTACTTC. This chain links TRBV28 with TRBJ2-7; tentatively, D is TRBD1 or TRBD2 (5 bases each). CDR3 length equals 15 residues. Looked up from germline, CDR1 is MDHEN and CDR2 is SYDVKM. Combining the CDR3 with reference TRBV28 and TRBJ2-7 gives the whole variable domain DVKVTQSSRYLVKRTGEKVFLECVQDMDHENMFWYRQDPGLGLRLIYFSYDVKMKEKGDIPEGYSVSREKKERFSLILESASTNQTSMYLCASNLGATGGYEQYFGPGTRLTVT.

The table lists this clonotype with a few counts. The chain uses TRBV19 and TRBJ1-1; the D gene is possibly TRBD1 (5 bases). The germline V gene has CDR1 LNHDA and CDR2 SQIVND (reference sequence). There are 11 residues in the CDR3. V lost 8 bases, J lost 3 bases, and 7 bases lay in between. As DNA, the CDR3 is TGTGCCAGTGGGACTCACACTGAAGCTTTCTTT. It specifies CASGTHTEAFF.

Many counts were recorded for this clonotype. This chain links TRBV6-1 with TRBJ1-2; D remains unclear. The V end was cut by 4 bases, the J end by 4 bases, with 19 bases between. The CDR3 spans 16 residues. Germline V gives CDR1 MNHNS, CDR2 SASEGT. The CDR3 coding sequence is TGTGCCAGCAGTGCGACTTATGGGGTGGGAGTCTATGGCTACACCTTC. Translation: CASSATYGVGVYGYTF.

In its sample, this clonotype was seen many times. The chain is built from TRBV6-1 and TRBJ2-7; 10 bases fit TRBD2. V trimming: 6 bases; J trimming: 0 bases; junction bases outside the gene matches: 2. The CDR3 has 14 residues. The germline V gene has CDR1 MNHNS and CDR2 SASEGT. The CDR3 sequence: CASRLAGSSYEQYF. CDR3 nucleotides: TGTGCCAGCAGACTAGCGGGAAGCTCCTACGAGCAGTACTTC.

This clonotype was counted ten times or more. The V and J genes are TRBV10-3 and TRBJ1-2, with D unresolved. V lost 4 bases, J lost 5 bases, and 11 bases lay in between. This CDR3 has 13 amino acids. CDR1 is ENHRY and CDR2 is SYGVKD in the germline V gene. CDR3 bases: TGTGCCATCAGTGGGGGATCGGGATATGGCTACACCTTC. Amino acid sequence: CAISGGSGYGYTF.